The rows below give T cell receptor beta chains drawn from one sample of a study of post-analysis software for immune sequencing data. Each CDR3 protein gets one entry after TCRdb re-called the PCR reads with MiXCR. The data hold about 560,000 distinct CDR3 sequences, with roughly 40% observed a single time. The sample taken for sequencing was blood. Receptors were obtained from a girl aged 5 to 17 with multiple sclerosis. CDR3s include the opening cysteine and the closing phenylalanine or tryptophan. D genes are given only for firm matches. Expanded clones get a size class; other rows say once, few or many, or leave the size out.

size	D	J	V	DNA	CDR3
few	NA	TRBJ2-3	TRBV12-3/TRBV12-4	TGTGCCAGCAGTTTAGCGACTGGGATTACGCAGTATTTT	CASSLATGITQYF
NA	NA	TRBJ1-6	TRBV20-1	TGCAGTGCTAGAGAAATCTCTTCCCAGCCCTATAATTCACCCCTCCACTTT	CSAREISSQPYNSPLHF
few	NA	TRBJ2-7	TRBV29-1	TGCAGCGTTGTCCCGAGCTCCTACGAGCAGTACTTC	CSVVPSSYEQYF
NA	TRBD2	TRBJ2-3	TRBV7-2	TGTGCCAGCAGCCCCGCAGGGAGCGGGGTGGCAGATACGCAGTATTTT	CASSPAGSGVADTQYF
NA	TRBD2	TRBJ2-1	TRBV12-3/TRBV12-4	TGTGCCAGCAGTTTCACCCGGGGGGGCGAATACAATGAGCAGTTCTTC	CASSFTRGGEYNEQFF
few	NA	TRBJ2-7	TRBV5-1	TGCGCCAGCAGCTTTGGACAGAACTCCTACGAGCAGTACTTC	CASSFGQNSYEQYF
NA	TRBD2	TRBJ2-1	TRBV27	TGTGCCAGCAGTTTATTAGGCGGGAGGGCCGGTCATGAGCAGTTCTTC	CASSLLGGRAGHEQFF
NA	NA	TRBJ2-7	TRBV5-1	TGCGCCAGCAGCCTAGGACGGTTCAGGGACGAGCAGTACTTC	CASSLGRFRDEQYF
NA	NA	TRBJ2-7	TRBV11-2	TGTGCCAGCAGCACGCAAACTCCGTCCGAGCAGTACTTC	CASSTQTPSEQYF
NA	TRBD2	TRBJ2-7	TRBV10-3	TGTGCCATCAGTGAGGGGCTAGCGGGGACCTACGAGCAGTACTTC	CAISEGLAGTYEQYF
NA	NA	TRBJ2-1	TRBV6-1	TGTGCCAGCAGTGAAGAAGGGCAGTTCTTC	CASSEEGQFF
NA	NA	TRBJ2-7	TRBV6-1	TGTGCCAGCAGTGTGGGACTTTACTTCGAGCAGTACTTC	CASSVGLYFEQYF
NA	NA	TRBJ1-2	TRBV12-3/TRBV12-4	TGTGCCAGCAGTTTAATCGGTAGCTATGGCTACACCTTC	CASSLIGSYGYTF
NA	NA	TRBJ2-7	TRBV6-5	TGTGCCAACAGTTACCAGAACGGCGAGGAGTACGAGCAGTACTTC	CANSYQNGEEYEQYF
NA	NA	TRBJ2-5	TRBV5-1	TGCGCCAGCAGCCTAGAGGGAGCTACTTACCAAGAGACCCAGTACTTC	CASSLEGATYQETQYF
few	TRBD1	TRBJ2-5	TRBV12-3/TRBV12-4	TGTGCCAGCCGTACAGGGGGACAGACCCAGTACTTC	CASRTGGQTQYF
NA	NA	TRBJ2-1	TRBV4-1	TGCGCCAGCAGAAGGAGCGGAGAATCCTACAATGAGCAGTTCTTC	CASRRSGESYNEQFF
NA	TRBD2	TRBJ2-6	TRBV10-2	TGCGCCAGCAGTGAGCGGGGGGGCTCTGGGGCCAACGTCCTGACTTTC	CASSERGGSGANVLTF
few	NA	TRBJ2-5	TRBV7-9	TGTGCCAGCAGCTTAGTTCTAAATCAAGAGACCCAGTACTTC	CASSLVLNQETQYF
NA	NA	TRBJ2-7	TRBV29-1	TGCAGCGTGACCGGGGGGCGCTCCTACGAGCAGTACTTC	CSVTGGRSYEQYF
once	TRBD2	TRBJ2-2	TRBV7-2	TGTGCCAGCAGACCCGGGAGGGCGAACACCGGGGAGTTGTTTTTT	CASRPGRANTGELFF
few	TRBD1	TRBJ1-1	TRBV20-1	TGCAGTGCTGGAGGACAGGGGGCGACTGAAGCTTTCTTT	CSAGGQGATEAFF
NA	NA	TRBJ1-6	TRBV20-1	TGCAGTGCCCGAGGCTGGAGCTCCTATAATTCACCCCTCCACTTT	CSARGWSSYNSPLHF
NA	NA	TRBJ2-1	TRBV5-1	TGCGCCAGCAGCTTGACCGCAGGGCTCTCCTACAATGAGCAGTTCTTC	CASSLTAGLSYNEQFF
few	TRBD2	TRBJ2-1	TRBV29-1	TGCAGCGTTGAGGAGGCTAGCGGGGACGATGAGCAGTTCTTC	CSVEEASGDDEQFF
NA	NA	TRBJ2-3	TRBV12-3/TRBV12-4	TGTGCCAGCAGTTCCAGGGGGACTGGGAACACAGATACGCAGTATTTT	CASSSRGTGNTDTQYF